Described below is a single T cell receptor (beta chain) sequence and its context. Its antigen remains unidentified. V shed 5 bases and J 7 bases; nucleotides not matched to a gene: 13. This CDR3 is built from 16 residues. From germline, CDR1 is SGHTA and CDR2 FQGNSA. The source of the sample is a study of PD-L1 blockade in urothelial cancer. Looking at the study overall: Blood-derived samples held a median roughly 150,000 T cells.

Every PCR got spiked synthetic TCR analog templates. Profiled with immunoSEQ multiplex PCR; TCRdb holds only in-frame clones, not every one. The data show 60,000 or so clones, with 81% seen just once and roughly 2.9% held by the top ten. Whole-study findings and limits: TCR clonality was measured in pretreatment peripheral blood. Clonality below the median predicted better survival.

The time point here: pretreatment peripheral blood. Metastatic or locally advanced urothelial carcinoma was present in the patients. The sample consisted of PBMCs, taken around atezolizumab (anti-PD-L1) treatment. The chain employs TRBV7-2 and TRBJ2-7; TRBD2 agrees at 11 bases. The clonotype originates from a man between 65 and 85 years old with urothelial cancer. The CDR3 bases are TGTGCCAGCAGCAACCTGATAGCGGGAGGGCCTCAAGAGCAGTACTTC. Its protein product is CASSNLIAGGPQEQYF.